This TCR beta chain comes out of a study of T cell responses to AZD1222 COVID-19 vaccine. Overall study results and limits: Donors were chiefly white British, with a greater number of females, and clonal diversity was perhaps underestimated. The study identified only five to seven AZD1222 recipients as seropositive at baseline.

Notes on this clone: What it binds is not known.

Second doses were pooled across both intervals (about 4 or about 12 weeks). Libraries were prepared by immunoSEQ multiplex PCR; TCRdb keeps only in-frame clonotypes and omits some of them. The data contain about 120,000 clones, roughly 90% of them seen just once; the ten biggest clones take up around 8.2%. Between the trimmed V and J ends, which lost 3 bases and 4 bases, there was a span of 16 bases. The CDR3 consists of 16 residues. Per germline, CDR1 LNHDA and CDR2 SQIVND (reference sequence). The gene calls are TRBV19 and TRBJ2-1, with a weak D call TRBD1 (5 bases). Source: peripheral blood, taken 28 days after the second AZD1222 dose. This receptor was identified in an adult who received the AZD1222 COVID-19 vaccine. CDR3 in DNA: TGTGCCAGTAGTATGGGGCACGTGTTGGAATACAATGAGCAGTTCTTC. It codes for CASSMGHVLEYNEQFF.